Below, 25 T cell receptor beta chains from the same sample are listed, as sequenced in a study of OX40 agonist ivuxolimab in advanced cancers. Using immunoSEQ multiplex PCR, the repertoire was profiled, and TCRdb retains in-frame clones only, with some absent. This table has about 80,000 clones, roughly 87% appearing once. Source: CD4+ or CD8+ T cells sorted from blood, taken in a trial of the OX40 agonist ivuxolimab. The receptors were sampled from an adult with an advanced solid tumor such as melanoma, head and neck, liver or kidney cancer.

The chain uses TRBV4-2 and TRBJ1-2; no reliable D call. Germline V gene data show CDR1 as LGHNA and CDR2 as YNFKEQ. The CDR3 extends over 20 amino acids. Trimming took off 0 bases at V and 1 base at J, with 24 bases between the two ends. The CDR3 sequence: CASSQDIPDTRAASNYGYTF. CDR3 sequence (DNA): TGTGCCAGCAGCCAAGATATCCCCGATACCCGGGCCGCGAGTAACTATGGCTACACCTTC.

The rearrangement uses TRBV19 and TRBJ1-3; 9 bases align to TRBD1. This CDR3 comprises 14 residues. In germline, CDR1 is LNHDA, CDR2 SQIVND (reference sequence). V shed 3 bases and J 7 bases; nucleotides not matched to a gene: 4. The CDR3 here is CASSMIGTGNTIYF. In DNA, the CDR3 is TGTGCCAGTAGTATGATTGGGACAGGGAACACCATATATTTT.

This chain joins TRBV2 and TRBJ2-3; perhaps TRBD2 as D (6 bases). The CDR3 has 15 residues. Trimming removed 6 bases at V and 4 bases at J, with 17 bases between. Germline V lookup: CDR1 SNHLY, CDR2 FYNNEI. The DNA for the CDR3 is TGTGCCAGCAGAATACAGCGGGTGGGCGCAGATACGCAGTATTTT. This gives the protein CASRIQRVGADTQYF.

The rearrangement uses TRBV7-8 and TRBJ1-4; TRBD1 agrees at 8 bases. Trimming at V came to 5 bases and at J to 1 base, leaving 3 bases not matched to a gene. Germline assignment: CDR1 SGHVS and CDR2 FQNEAQ. The CDR3 is 15 amino acids. Here the CDR3 reads CASSQDRGTNEKLFF. The CDR3, as DNA: TGTGCCAGCAGCCAAGACAGGGGAACTAATGAAAAACTGTTTTTT.

The chain has TRBV29-1 and TRBJ1-1; D unresolved. The CDR3 covers 12 residues. Germline CDR1 and CDR2: SQVTM and ANQGSEA. With 4 bases removed from V and 7 bases from J, the gap between germline ends came to 13 bases. The DNA of the CDR3 is TGCAGCGTTGTGCTAATCAGTCATGAAGCTTTCTTT. It codes for CSVVLISHEAFF. Looking up the rest from reference TRBV29-1 and TRBJ1-1 gives the full variable domain: SAVISQKPSRDICQRGTSLTIQCQVDSQVTMMFWYRQQPGQSLTLIATANQGSEATYESGFVIDKFPISRPNLTFSTLTVSNMSPEDSSIYLCSVVLISHEAFFGQGTRLTVV.

The CDR3 region has the DNA TGTGCCAGCAGCTTCGACTTAGACGCCGGGGAGCTGTTTTTT. It is translated as CASSFDLDAGELFF. J is TRBJ2-2 and V is TRBV4-2; D unresolved. The CDR3 totals 14 residues. V lost 5 bases, J lost 6 bases, and 13 bases lay in between. Germline CDR1 reads LGHNA; CDR2 reads YNFKEQ.

V and J are TRBV7-6 and TRBJ1-5; D ambiguous. Germline CDR1 is SGHVS and CDR2 is FNYEAQ. The V gene lost 1 base and the J gene lost 3 bases, with 10 bases spanning the gap. CDR3 length: 15 residues. The CDR3 region has the DNA TGTGCCAGCAGCTTAGAGTCGCAGCCCAATCAGCCCCAGCATTTT. This codes for CASSLESQPNQPQHF.

The chain combines TRBV5-4 with TRBJ2-7; TRBD1 matches at 8 bases. The V gene's germline CDR1 is SGHNT and CDR2 YYREEE (reference sequence). CDR3 length: 15 amino acids. J lost 3 bases, V lost 0 bases, and 5 bases had no gene match. The CDR3 region has the DNA TGTGCCAGCAGCTTGGTAGGGACAGGCCACTACGAGCAGTACTTC. Translation gives CASSLVGTGHYEQYF.

The V and J genes are TRBV29-1 and TRBJ1-3; D call uncertain. Trimming cost V 5 bases and J 0 bases, with 2 bases left between them. Germline CDR1 is SQVTM and CDR2 is ANQGSEA. The CDR3 contains 11 residues. The CDR3 region has the DNA TGCAGCGTTCGCTCTGGAAACACCATATATTTT. Protein product: CSVRSGNTIYF.

The V and J genes are TRBV7-6 and TRBJ1-3; D perhaps matches TRBD1 (5 bases). V lost 5 bases and J 3 bases, leaving 17 bases between the germline ends. The germline V gene encodes CDR1 SGHVS and CDR2 FNYEAQ. The length of the CDR3 is 16 residues. CDR3 sequence (DNA): TGTGCCAGCAGCCTGAACCGCCAGGGCAATGGAAACACCATATATTTT. Translating gives CASSLNRQGNGNTIYF.

The chain is built from TRBV2 and TRBJ2-1; D not resolved. In germline, CDR1 is SNHLY, CDR2 FYNNEI. The CDR3 consists of 15 residues. Trimming removed 6 bases at V and 7 bases at J, with 19 bases between. The CDR3 region is CASSSYTVVLNEQFF. In DNA, the CDR3 is TGTGCCAGCAGCTCTTATACGGTAGTTTTGAATGAGCAGTTCTTC.

The chain carries TRBV5-1 and TRBJ2-1; no clear D. Germline-derived CDR1 and CDR2 are SGHRS and YFSETQ. This CDR3 has 15 residues. V was trimmed by 0 bases and J by 1 base, leaving 8 bases between them. The DNA of the CDR3 is TGCGCCAGCAGCTTGGTGATGGGATCCTACAATGAGCAGTTCTTC. Protein product: CASSLVMGSYNEQFF.

This clone came up a few times. The CDR3 nucleotides read TGTGCCATCAGTGAGGGACAGCGTGAAGCTTTCTTT. Translated: CAISEGQREAFF. J is TRBJ1-1 and V is TRBV10-3; D perhaps matches TRBD1 (6 bases). The CDR3 covers 12 residues. Germline loops: CDR1 ENHRY, CDR2 SYGVKD. V lost 2 bases and J 7 bases, leaving 8 bases between the germline ends.

V usage is TRBV19 and J usage is TRBJ1-1; TRBD1 matches 8 bases. Per the germline V gene, CDR1 is LNHDA and CDR2 is SQIVND (reference sequence). This CDR3 region has 14 residues. The junction had 6 bases not matched to a gene; V was cut back by 5 bases and J by 4 bases. CDR3 amino acids: CASSEGQGFTEAFF. CDR3 bases: TGTGCCAGTAGTGAAGGACAGGGTTTCACTGAAGCTTTCTTT.

This rearrangement joins TRBV4-2 to TRBJ1-4, with D hard to call. The CDR3 has 15 residues. V lost 4 bases and J 0 bases, leaving 9 bases between the germline ends. The V gene's germline CDR1 is LGHNA and CDR2 YNFKEQ. The CDR3 sequence is CASSPVQATNEKLFF. The CDR3 nucleotides read TGTGCCAGCAGCCCCGTTCAAGCAACTAATGAAAAACTGTTTTTT.

The J gene is TRBJ1-5, the V gene TRBV19, with TRBD1 identical over 7 bases. Per germline, CDR1 LNHDA and CDR2 SQIVND (reference sequence). Trimming took 7 bases from V and 8 from J; bases not matched to a gene: 5. This CDR3 spans 12 amino acids. The CDR3, as DNA: TGTGCCAGTACCTCAGGGGGGGAGCCCCAGCATTTT. This gives the protein CASTSGGEPQHF.

In this sample, this clone turned up once. The rearrangement uses TRBV6-6 and TRBJ2-5; D may match TRBD1 or TRBD2 (5 bases each). The DNA end favors TRBJ2-7, so the J call may be wrong. The CDR3 spans 14 residues. From germline, CDR1 is MNHNY and CDR2 SVGAGI (reference sequence). The CDR3 DNA sequence: TGTGCCAGCAGTACCGGGACGCTCTCCTACGAGCAGTACTTC. Its translation is CASSTGTLSYEQYF.

Ten or more counts support this clone. The chain combines TRBV25-1 with TRBJ1-2; D is possibly TRBD1 (5 bases). Germline loops: CDR1 MGHDK, CDR2 SYGVNS. The CDR3 totals 14 residues. Trimming stripped 2 bases from V and 4 bases from J, with 11 bases between. The CDR3 here is CASSEGQGIYGYTF. CDR3 coding DNA: TGTGCCAGCAGTGAAGGGCAGGGCATCTATGGCTACACCTTC.

This clone was observed once. The V and J genes are TRBV4-1 and TRBJ2-6, with 7 positions matching TRBD2. The J segment lost 0 bases and the V segment lost 2 bases, leaving 4 bases of the junction unmatched. The CDR3 is 17 amino acids. Per germline, CDR1 MGHRA and CDR2 YSYEKL. The CDR3, as DNA: TGCGCCAGCAGCCAATTAACTAGCGACTCTGGGGCCAACGTCCTGACTTTC. Translated: CASSQLTSDSGANVLTF.

This rearrangement joins TRBV7-2 to TRBJ2-1, with D hard to call. CDR1 and CDR2 from the germline V gene are SGHTA and FQGNSA. The CDR3 loop spans 14 amino acids. The V end lost 1 base, the J end lost 5 bases, and 9 bases lay between the germline ends. The CDR3 loop is CASSLVGGNNEQFF. In DNA, the CDR3 is TGTGCCAGCAGCTTAGTGGGCGGAAACAATGAGCAGTTCTTC.

The V call is TRBV4-1, the J call TRBJ1-3; D might be TRBD1 (6 bases). Germline lookup yields CDR1 MGHRA and CDR2 YSYEKL. There are 17 residues in the CDR3. V was trimmed by 4 bases and J by 3 bases, leaving 19 bases between them. The CDR3: CASSRGGVTLFGNTIYF. The CDR3, as DNA: TGCGCCAGCAGCCGAGGGGGGGTGACGCTTTTTGGAAACACCATATATTTT.

The chain uses TRBV11-2 and TRBJ2-1, with D possibly TRBD2 on 6 matching bases. The germline CDR1 and CDR2 sequences are SGHAT and FQNNGV. This CDR3 is built from 17 residues. V lost 4 bases and J 0 bases, leaving 16 bases between the germline ends. DNA for the CDR3: TGTGCCAGCAGCTGGAGCGGACTACCGAGCTCCTACAATGAGCAGTTCTTC. Its protein product is CASSWSGLPSSYNEQFF. The variable domain in full, completed from reference TRBV11-2 and TRBJ2-1, reads EAGVAQSPRYKIIEKRQSVAFWCNPISGHATLYWYQQILGQGPKLLIQFQNNGVVDDSQLPKDRFSAERLKGVDSTLKIQPAKLEDSAVYLCASSWSGLPSSYNEQFFGPGTRLTVL.

The chain employs TRBV7-9 and TRBJ2-1; D remains ambiguous. This CDR3 spans 15 amino acids. Germline V CDR1 and CDR2: SEHNR, FQNEAQ (reference sequence). The V and J ends lost 5 bases and 3 bases respectively, with 14 bases between them. The CDR3 DNA is TGTGCCAGCAGCGGCTCGCTGGCACTCTACAATGAGCAGTTCTTC. Residues: CASSGSLALYNEQFF.

This rearrangement joins TRBV2 to TRBJ2-3, with D uncertain. Germline V gives CDR1 SNHLY, CDR2 FYNNEI. Trimming pared 3 bases from V and 4 bases from J, leaving 14 bases between. The CDR3 is 15 amino acids. The CDR3 nucleotides read TGTGCCAGCAGTGAGAACCCCTCGAGTGCAGATACGCAGTATTTT. Amino acids: CASSENPSSADTQYF.

The chain uses TRBV7-8 and TRBJ1-3, with 9 bases identical to TRBD1. Germline assignment: CDR1 SGHVS and CDR2 FQNEAQ. Germline trimming cut 6 bases from V and 4 bases from J; bases unmatched to any gene: 7. The CDR3 has 15 residues. The CDR3: CASSSGTGRGNTIYF. The DNA of the CDR3 is TGTGCCAGCAGTTCCGGGACAGGGCGAGGAAACACCATATATTTT.